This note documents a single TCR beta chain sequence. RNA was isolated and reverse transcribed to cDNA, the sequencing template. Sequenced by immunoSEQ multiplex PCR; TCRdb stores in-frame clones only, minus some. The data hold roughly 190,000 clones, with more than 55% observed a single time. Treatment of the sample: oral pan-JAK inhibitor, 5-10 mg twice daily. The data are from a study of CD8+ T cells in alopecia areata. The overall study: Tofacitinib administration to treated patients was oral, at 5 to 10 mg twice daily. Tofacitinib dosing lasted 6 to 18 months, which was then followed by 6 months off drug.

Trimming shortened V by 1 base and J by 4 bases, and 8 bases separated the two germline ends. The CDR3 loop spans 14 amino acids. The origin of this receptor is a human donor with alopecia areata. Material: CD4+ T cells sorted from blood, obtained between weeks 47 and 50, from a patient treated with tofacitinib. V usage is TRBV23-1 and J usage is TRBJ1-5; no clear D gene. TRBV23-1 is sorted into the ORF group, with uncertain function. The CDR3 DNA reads TGCGCCAGCAGTCAATGGCAAGGAAATCAGCCCCAGCATTTT. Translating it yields CASSQWQGNQPQHF.